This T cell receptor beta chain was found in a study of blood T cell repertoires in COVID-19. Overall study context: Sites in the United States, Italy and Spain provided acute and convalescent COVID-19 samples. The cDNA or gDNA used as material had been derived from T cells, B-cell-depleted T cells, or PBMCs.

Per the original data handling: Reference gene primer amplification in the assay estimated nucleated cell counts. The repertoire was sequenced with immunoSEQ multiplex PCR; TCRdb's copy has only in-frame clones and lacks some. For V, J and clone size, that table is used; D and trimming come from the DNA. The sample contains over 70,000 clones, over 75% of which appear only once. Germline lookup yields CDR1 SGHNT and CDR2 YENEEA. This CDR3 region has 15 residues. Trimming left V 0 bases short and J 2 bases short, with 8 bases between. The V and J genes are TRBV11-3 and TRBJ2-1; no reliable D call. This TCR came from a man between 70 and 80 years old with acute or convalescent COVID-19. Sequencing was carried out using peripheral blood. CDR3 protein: CASSLDGQAYNEQFF. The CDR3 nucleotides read TGTGCCAGCAGCTTAGATGGGCAGGCCTACAATGAGCAGTTCTTC.